This T cell receptor (beta chain) was recorded in a study of shared clonotypes between healthy human individuals (dated by TCRdb to about 2020). At the level of the whole study: A couple of women and a few men aged 18 to 49 years were included in the cohort. To increase sequencing depth and limit assay-specific biases, TCR repertoire library preparation and sequencing were carried out by different laboratories using diverse techniques. Blood TCR repertoires of several healthy adults were deeply sequenced to estimate repertoire size and the extent of clonotype sharing between individuals. For each donor, three plates each were used for CD4 naive and CD4 memory, two plates were used for CD8 naive, and one plate was used for CD8 memory. Leukapheresis yielded between about 0.94 and 9.5 billion PBMCs per donor. Beyond this particular receptor, the publication reports: Based on pairwise subsampling, the degree of clonotype sharing among donors was expected to be affected by sequencing depth. The small number of donors limited the genetic and exposure-history diversity represented. Sampling was restricted to blood, and TCR repertoires in tissues likely differ from the TCR repertoires found in blood. Incomplete sequencing was indicated by rarefaction of sorted-subset datasets, despite the large sequencing depth. Across a handful of donors, around 5.4% of naive CD4, roughly 3.5% of naive CD8, approximately 2.5% of memory CD4, and 0.3% to 0.45% of memory CD8 clonotypes were shared. Clonotypes shared by all four sorted-subset donors showed higher generation probabilities than non-shared clonotypes. Naive subsets generally had larger estimated clonotype richness than memory subsets.

Using the deep immunoSEQ assay, multiplex PCR amplified TCR CDR3 regions from genomic DNA. For each cell subset, the extracted genomic DNA was distributed evenly across all wells of several immunoSEQ 96-well plates, and each plate served as one replicate. For sorted subsets, 200 ng of genomic DNA, equivalent to some 30,000 T cell genomes, went into each replicate PCR. Purified libraries were quantified with a Qubit 3.0 fluorometer, sized on a Bioanalyzer 2100, and re-quantified with the KAPA Library Quantification kit. Every immunoSEQ 96-well plate was sequenced on a separate single-read 150-cycle Illumina NextSeq 550 flow cell. The source study handled its data this way. The immunoSEQ output contained only junctional sequences without quality scores, so filtering could not match that applied to full-length reads. Sequences were annotated with PyIR, a Python wrapper for IgBLAST v1.9, and V/J genes and CDR3 were assigned using IMGT germline references. Reads were filtered out if the reads had weak V/J assignments (E-value above 1e-6), no CDR3, stop codons, out-of-frame junctions, or ambiguous translated residues. V3J clonotypes were defined as sequences sharing the same inferred V gene, J gene, and CDR3 amino acid sequence. Percentage overlap between repertoires was computed as shared unique clonotypes divided by the size of the smaller repertoire. Richness of each repertoire was evaluated using RTK rarefaction, the Chao1 estimator, and Recon v2.1 estimates of unobserved clonotypes. Generation probabilities for all TCRbeta clonotypes obtained by the gDNA method from a few donors were computed using OLGA. This is the immuneACCESS table as TCRdb keeps it, with only in-frame sequences that have V and J called. A part of the clones is gone; compared with another copy, unresolved V genes explain less than half, and the rest is unexplained. That table supplies the V and J calls and clone size; D and trimming were determined from the DNA. The sample table records 550,000 to 800,000 clones; about 90% of these occur just once. The ten top clones hold 34% of the sample.

Details on this clone: Its antigen is not yet known. No qualities accompany the bases; no much larger clone lies one base away.

Donors were healthy HIV-negative adults with no recently reported acute infections or vaccinations. All donors were Caucasian adults living in Nashville, Tennessee, USA. CD8 memory samples consisted of magnetically selected CD45RO+ cells combined with CCR7-negative CD45RA+ effector memory (TemRA) cells. Blood was collected by leukapheresis, and PBMCs were isolated by Ficoll-Histopaque density gradient centrifugation and then cryopreserved in liquid nitrogen vapor phase. Analytical flow cytometry was used to check the purity and quantity of each magnetically sorted T cell population. Genomic DNA was isolated from each sorted fraction and quantified by UV absorbance on a Nanodrop 2000c. V gives up 5 bases and J gives up 4 bases, and the segment between their germline ends measures 17 bases. Per the germline V gene (reference sequence), MNHEY is the CDR1 and SMNVEV is the CDR2. The CDR3 numbers 15 residues from cysteine through phenylalanine. Only the CDR3 DNA stays, 45 bases, in frame from base 1.

Sequenced material: memory CD8+ T cells from PBMCs. The intended sense of this specimen's cell subset or site label: CD45RO+ cells pooled with CCR7-negative TemRA cells. This sequence was found in a man aged 18 to 30 in good health. Some clones in this sample may be carry-over from other donors' samples. The chain couples TRBV27 to TRBJ1-1; the best D guess is TRBD1, with 5 bases matching. The CDR3 corresponds to CASSEQFFGGTEAFF. The DNA sequence is given as TGTGCCAGCAGTGAGCAGTTTTTCGGGGGCACTGAAGCTTTCTTT.